The next 5 T cell receptor beta chains were all read from a single sample in a study of OX40 agonist ivuxolimab in advanced cancers. Method: immunoSEQ multiplex PCR; TCRdb's copy keeps in-frame clones and lacks some. The repertoire holds approximately 30,000 clones, with roughly 80% as singletons. Sequenced here: CD4+ or CD8+ T cells sorted from blood, sampled in a trial of the OX40 agonist ivuxolimab. The origin of the receptors is an adult with an advanced solid tumor such as melanoma, head and neck, liver or kidney cancer.

The rearrangement links TRBV19 to TRBJ2-5; TRBD1 agrees at 8 bases. The V segment lost 6 bases and the J segment 4 bases; nucleotides outside the gene matches: 4. Germline values: CDR1 LNHDA, CDR2 SQIVND (reference sequence). The CDR3 is made up of 13 amino acids. As DNA, the CDR3 is TGTGCCAGTAGCTCCGGGACAGGAGAGACCCAGTACTTC. The encoded protein is CASSSGTGETQYF.

V is TRBV2 and J is TRBJ2-6; D is unresolved. The CDR3 is made up of 14 amino acids. Trimming removed 11 bases from V and 0 bases from J, with 11 bases in between. From germline, CDR1 is SNHLY and CDR2 FYNNEI. The CDR3 DNA reads TGTGCCCGCCAGGAGTTCTCTGGGGCCAACGTCCTGACTTTC. Its translation: CARQEFSGANVLTF.

This clone was recorded only once. The junction and the germline gene differ at one end; a read error may be behind it. This rearrangement joins TRBV7-9 to TRBJ2-7; weak D call: TRBD2 (6 bases). Germline V gene data show CDR1 as SEHNR and CDR2 as FQNEAQ (reference sequence). This CDR3 spans 13 amino acids. The CDR3 sequence: CASSPPGAYEQYF. CDR3 coding DNA: TGCGCCAGCAGCCCCCCGGGGGCCTACGAGCAGTACTTC.

The rearrangement joins TRBV30 to TRBJ1-6; unclear D gene. Trimming stripped 0 bases from V and 9 bases from J, with 12 bases between. The CDR3 is 14 amino acids. The germline V gene has CDR1 GTSNPN and CDR2 SVGIG (reference sequence). The CDR3 protein is CAWSVRRAGSPLHF. In DNA form, the CDR3 reads TGTGCCTGGAGTGTACGAAGGGCCGGTTCACCCCTCCACTTT.

By sample fraction, this clone is medium-sized. The chain carries TRBV11-2 and TRBJ2-7; no definite D call. The CDR3 sequence is 16 residues long. V lost 2 bases and J lost 0, with 14 bases in between. In germline, CDR1 is SGHAT, CDR2 FQNNGV. The CDR3 coding sequence is TGTGCCAGCAGCTTACCCTCGAGCGCCTCCTCCTACGAGCAGTACTTC. Translation: CASSLPSSASSYEQYF.